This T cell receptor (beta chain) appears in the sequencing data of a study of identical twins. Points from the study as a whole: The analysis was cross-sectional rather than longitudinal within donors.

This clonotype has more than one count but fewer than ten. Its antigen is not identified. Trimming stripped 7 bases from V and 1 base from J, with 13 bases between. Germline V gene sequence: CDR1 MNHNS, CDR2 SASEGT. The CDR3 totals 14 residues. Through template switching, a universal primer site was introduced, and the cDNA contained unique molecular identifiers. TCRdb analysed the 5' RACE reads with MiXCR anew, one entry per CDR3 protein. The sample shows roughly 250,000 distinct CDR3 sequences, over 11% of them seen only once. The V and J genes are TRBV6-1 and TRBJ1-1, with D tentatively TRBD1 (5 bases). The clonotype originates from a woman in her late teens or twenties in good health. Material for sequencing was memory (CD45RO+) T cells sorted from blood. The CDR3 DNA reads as TGTGCCAGCACCAAGGGCGGACAGAACACTGAAGCTTTCTTT. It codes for CASTKGGQNTEAFF.